Below, 30 T cell receptor beta chains from the same sample are listed, as sequenced in a study of blood T cell repertoires in COVID-19. Measured with immunoSEQ multiplex PCR; TCRdb has only the in-frame clones, and not every one. The data contain about 120,000 clones, 82% of them singletons. The sequencing sample was made of peripheral blood. Receptor source: a woman aged 70-85 years with acute or convalescent COVID-19.

The chain links TRBV7-8 to TRBJ1-2; 10 nucleotides agree with TRBD1. J gave up 5 bases and V 0 bases, and 6 bases lay outside the gene matches. The germline CDR1 and CDR2 sequences are SGHVS and FQNEAQ. CDR3 length: 16 residues. The CDR3 spells CASSLARTGGMYGYTF. DNA for the CDR3: TGTGCCAGCAGCTTAGCGAGGACAGGGGGGATGTATGGCTACACCTTC.

J is TRBJ1-3 and V is TRBV30, with D uncertain. V was trimmed by 1 base and J by 0 bases, leaving 4 bases between them. The CDR3 is made up of 13 amino acids. Germline CDR1 is GTSNPN and CDR2 is SVGIG (reference sequence). The CDR3: CAWSAVSGNTIYF. In DNA, the CDR3 is TGTGCCTGGAGTGCGGTCTCTGGAAACACCATATATTTT.

This chain's CDR3 is CASRSGQGSTEAFF. The DNA of the CDR3 is TGTGCCAGCAGGTCGGGACAGGGATCCACTGAAGCTTTCTTT. The rearrangement uses TRBV6-5 and TRBJ1-1; 9 nucleotides line up with TRBD1. The trim removed 6 bases at V and 4 bases at J, leaving 6 bases unmatched. From germline, CDR1 is MNHEY and CDR2 SVGAGI. The CDR3 has 14 amino acids.

The chain combines TRBV10-2 with TRBJ2-3, with 7 bases matching TRBD1. The V and J ends lost 6 bases and 4 bases, in that order; junction bases with no gene match: 1. This CDR3 is built from 12 residues. From germline, CDR1 is WSHSY and CDR2 SAAADI. Here the CDR3 reads CASRTGADTQYF. The CDR3 region has the DNA TGCGCCAGCAGAACAGGGGCAGATACGCAGTATTTT.

The V gene is TRBV5-4, the J gene TRBJ1-2; D remains unclear. From germline, CDR1 is SGHNT and CDR2 YYREEE (reference sequence). This CDR3 has 16 residues. V lost 4 bases and J 2 bases, leaving 18 bases between the germline ends. In DNA form, the CDR3 reads TGTGCCAGCAGCAGTGTGGGCGGACTACTAAACTATGGCTACACCTTC. It yields the protein CASSSVGGLLNYGYTF.

The gene calls are TRBV6-5 and TRBJ1-1; the D gene is possibly TRBD1 (6 bases). Germline lookup yields CDR1 MNHEY and CDR2 SVGAGI. The CDR3 spans 13 residues. V was cut by 9 bases and J by 0 bases, with 11 bases left in between. The CDR3 protein is CASPDRLNTEAFF. The CDR3 nucleotides read TGTGCCAGTCCGGACAGACTGAACACTGAAGCTTTCTTT.

The chain is built from TRBV7-9 and TRBJ1-2; the match to TRBD1 covers 9 bases. Germline V gives CDR1 SEHNR, CDR2 FQNEAQ (reference sequence). The CDR3 has 15 amino acids. With V trimmed by 5 bases and J by 6 bases, 10 bases remained unmatched. The CDR3 spells CASSPGTGLPDGYTF. CDR3 bases: TGTGCCAGCAGCCCCGGGACAGGGCTTCCGGATGGCTACACCTTC.

The chain recombines TRBV3-1 (or the pseudogene TRBV3-2) with TRBJ1-2, with D hard to call. V was shortened by 0 bases and J by 2 bases, with 7 bases between the two germline ends. The CDR3 runs 14 residues. CDR1 and CDR2 from the germline V gene are LGHDT and YNNKEL (reference sequence). The CDR3 here is CASSQEGRNYGYTF. As DNA, the CDR3 is TGTGCCAGCAGCCAAGAGGGCAGAAACTATGGCTACACCTTC.

The gene calls are TRBV14 and TRBJ1-1; tentative D call: TRBD1 (6 bases). Germline CDR1 SGHDN, CDR2 FVKESK. V lost 1 base and J 4 bases, leaving 19 bases between the germline ends. This CDR3 comprises 17 residues. The CDR3 DNA is TGTGCCAGCAGCCAAGTAGGGTTTTTGGCCAGGGGCACTGAAGCTTTCTTT. Its protein is CASSQVGFLARGTEAFF.

The chain recombines TRBV13 with TRBJ1-2; D is possibly TRBD1 (6 bases). The CDR3 consists of 16 residues. The germline V and J ends were trimmed by 1 base and 5 bases, with 17 bases remaining between them. Germline lookup yields CDR1 PRHDT and CDR2 FYEKMQ (reference sequence). In DNA form, the CDR3 reads TGTGCCAGCAGCTTAGAAGTCCAGGGGAAAGGGTATGGCTACACCTTC. Amino acids: CASSLEVQGKGYGYTF.

The chain carries TRBV18 and TRBJ1-2; 10 positions agree with TRBD1. Per germline, CDR1 KGHSH and CDR2 LQKENI. CDR3 length: 18 residues. V shed 2 bases and J 2 bases; nucleotides not matched to a gene: 11. This chain's CDR3 is CASSPSRDRGSTNYGYTF. The CDR3 coding sequence is TGTGCCAGCTCACCAAGCCGGGACAGGGGCTCTACCAACTATGGCTACACCTTC. The variable domain in full, completed from reference TRBV18 and TRBJ1-2, reads NAGVMQNPRHLVRRRGQEARLRCSPMKGHSHVYWYRQLPEEGLKFMVYLQKENIIDESGMPKERFSAEFPKEGPSILRIQQVVRGDSAAYFCASSPSRDRGSTNYGYTFGSGTRLTVV.

CDR3 sequence: CASSLHPRGDQPQHF. CDR3 bases: TGTGCCAGCAGCCTACACCCCCGCGGGGATCAGCCCCAGCATTTT. V and J are TRBV5-5 and TRBJ1-5, with D unclear. The germline V and J ends were trimmed by 4 bases and 5 bases, with 16 bases remaining between them. This CDR3 is built from 15 residues. Germline loops: CDR1 SGHKS, CDR2 YYEKEE (reference sequence).

This chain links TRBV28 with TRBJ1-2, with 9 bases matching TRBD1. The V gene end was trimmed by 3 bases and the J gene end by 8 bases; junction bases not matched to a gene: 16. This CDR3 comprises 17 residues. CDR1 and CDR2 from the germline V gene are MDHEN and SYDVKM. CDR3 protein: CASSFGPRRTGDIGYTF. For the CDR3, the DNA is TGTGCCAGCAGTTTCGGGCCCCGGAGGACAGGGGACATAGGCTACACCTTC.

This clone was seen just once. The gene calls are TRBV5-1 and TRBJ2-1; 7 bases agree with TRBD1. The germline CDR1 and CDR2 sequences are SGHRS and YFSETQ. There are 15 residues in the CDR3. The V and J ends lost 3 bases and 15 bases, in that order; junction bases with no gene match: 18. The CDR3 is CASSSGDSSVVRRFF. In nucleotides, the CDR3 is TGCGCCAGCAGCTCAGGGGACAGTTCAGTAGTGAGGCGGTTCTTC.

The rearrangement joins TRBV7-3 to TRBJ2-3, with 7 bases identical to TRBD2. Germline loops: CDR1 SGHTA, CDR2 FQGTGA. With 5 bases clipped from V and 6 bases from J, the junction kept 5 bases outside the gene matches. The CDR3 contains 13 residues. The CDR3 reads CASSPGTIDTQYF. Here the CDR3 DNA reads TGTGCCAGCAGCCCCGGGACTATCGATACGCAGTATTTT.

The chain couples TRBV11-2 to TRBJ2-3; TRBD2 agrees at 9 bases. CDR1 and CDR2 from the germline V gene are SGHAT and FQNNGV. This CDR3 has 14 amino acids. Germline trimming cut 7 bases from V and 2 bases from J; bases unmatched to any gene: 4. The CDR3 region is CASKLAGYTDTQYF. CDR3 nucleotides: TGTGCCAGCAAACTAGCGGGCTACACAGATACGCAGTATTTT.

The chain recombines TRBV2 with TRBJ2-1; possibly TRBD1 for D (6 bases). There are 14 residues in the CDR3. Germline V gene lookup returns CDR1 SNHLY and CDR2 FYNNEI. Trimming took 5 bases from V and 8 from J, leaving 16 bases between them. The CDR3 DNA reads as TGTGCCAGCAGTCCACGGACAGCGATGGATGAGCAGTTCTTC. It translates to CASSPRTAMDEQFF.

The chain combines TRBV5-4 with TRBJ2-5, with TRBD1 as a possible D gene (7 bases). V was cut by 4 bases and J by 5 bases, with 15 bases left in between. CDR3 length equals 14 residues. Germline V gives CDR1 SGHNT, CDR2 YYREEE (reference sequence). The CDR3 nucleotides read TGTGCCAGCAGCAACAGGGGAGGCGGCGAGACCCAGTACTTC. Translated, it gives CASSNRGGGETQYF.

In its sample, this clone was seen once. The genes are TRBV2 and TRBJ2-7, with D maybe TRBD1 (6 bases). This CDR3 is 13 amino acids long. Germline CDR1 reads SNHLY; CDR2 reads FYNNEI. V shed 5 bases and J shed 5 bases, with 13 bases lying between them. CDR3 nucleotides: TGTGCCAGCAGTCCACAGGGAACCAACGAGCAGTACGTC. Its protein is CASSPQGTNEQYV.

The count of this clone is one. V usage is TRBV10-3 and J usage is TRBJ2-3; TRBD1 matches 9 bases. CDR1 ENHRY and CDR2 SYGVKD come from the germline V gene. The CDR3 runs 16 residues. V was clipped by 6 bases and J by 2 bases; unmatched bases: 9. CDR3 bases: TGTGCCATCAGGGACCGGGACAGGGCATTCACAGATACGCAGTATTTT. Translation gives CAIRDRDRAFTDTQYF.

This clone was observed a single time. The chain couples TRBV4-3 to TRBJ1-2; D remains unclear. The CDR3 is 13 amino acids. The ends were cut back, 0 bases at V and 0 bases at J, with 2 bases in the middle. Germline values: CDR1 LGHNA, CDR2 YSLEER. The CDR3 sequence is CASSQDTNYGYTF. CDR3 nucleotides: TGCGCCAGCAGCCAAGATACTAACTATGGCTACACCTTC.

V is TRBV20-1 and J is TRBJ1-2, with no clear D. From germline, CDR1 is DFQATT and CDR2 SNEGSKA (reference sequence). The CDR3 covers 12 residues. Trimming stripped 3 bases from V and 5 bases from J, with 10 bases between. CDR3 residues: CSASTHVYGYTF. Written as DNA, the CDR3 is TGCAGTGCTAGTACACACGTATATGGCTACACCTTC.

The chain has TRBV15 and TRBJ1-2; D not certain. V lost 0 bases and J 10 bases, leaving 18 bases between the germline ends. Germline CDR1 reads LNHNV; CDR2 reads YYDKDF (reference sequence). The CDR3 loop spans 15 amino acids. This CDR3 is CATSRDGRTRHTYTF. The CDR3 bases are TGTGCCACCAGCAGAGATGGGAGGACTAGGCATACCTACACCTTC.

The V gene is TRBV30, the J gene TRBJ1-2; 9 positions agree with TRBD1. The CDR3 runs to 17 residues. Germline-derived CDR1 and CDR2 are GTSNPN and SVGIG (reference sequence). The junction had 17 bases not matched to a gene; V was cut back by 5 bases and J by 4 bases. Here the CDR3 DNA reads TGTGCCTGGGAATTCACCCCGGGACAGGGATTAAGCTATGGCTACACCTTC. This gives the protein CAWEFTPGQGLSYGYTF.

The chain employs TRBV2 and TRBJ1-4; 8 bases line up with TRBD1. This CDR3 has 14 residues. Germline CDR1 is SNHLY and CDR2 is FYNNEI. Trimming removed 6 bases from V and 7 bases from J; junction bases left unmatched: 7. CDR3 residues: CASSPGGAGEKLFF. CDR3 DNA: TGTGCCAGCAGCCCAGGGGGCGCCGGTGAAAAACTGTTTTTT.

This clone was recorded once. The rearrangement links TRBV11-2 to TRBJ2-5, with D perhaps TRBD2 (5 bases). Germline loops: CDR1 SGHAT, CDR2 FQNNGV. This CDR3 region has 14 residues. The V end lost 5 bases, the J end lost 0 bases, and 10 bases lay between the germline ends. CDR3 sequence reads: CASSPGSNQETQYF. The CDR3 DNA reads TGTGCCAGCAGCCCGGGGTCTAACCAAGAGACCCAGTACTTC.

V is TRBV24-1 and J is TRBJ2-7, with 11 nucleotides matching TRBD1. This CDR3 is built from 13 residues. V was pared by 7 bases and J by 4 bases, with 2 bases of the junction left unmatched. Germline V gene data show CDR1 as KGHDR and CDR2 as SFDVKD. The CDR3 loop reads CATRDRGLYEQYV. Written as DNA, the CDR3 is TGTGCCACCAGGGACAGGGGGCTTTACGAGCAGTACGTC.

V usage is TRBV10-2 and J usage is TRBJ2-7; TRBD2 might be the D (5 bases). Germline CDR1 reads WSHSY; CDR2 reads SAAADI. The CDR3 length is 15 residues. V lost 8 bases to trimming and J lost 4 bases, with 21 bases between them. CDR3 sequence: CASAVYNEGVYEQYV. Written as DNA, the CDR3 is TGCGCCAGCGCGGTGTACAACGAGGGCGTATACGAGCAGTACGTC.

CDR3 region: CASSEPGGRDIQYF. The CDR3 bases are TGTGCCAGCAGTGAACCGGGGGGGAGGGACATTCAGTACTTC. V gene TRBV25-1 combines with J gene TRBJ2-4, with 8 nucleotides matching TRBD2. Looked up from germline, CDR1 is MGHDK and CDR2 is SYGVNS. J lost 8 bases, V lost 2 bases, and 5 bases had no gene match. CDR3 size: 14 residues.

The chain uses TRBV6-2 or TRBV6-3 and TRBJ2-3; 8 nucleotides align to TRBD2. The germline V gene encodes CDR1 MNHEY and CDR2 SVGEGT. V was clipped by 5 bases and J by 3 bases; unmatched bases: 7. The length of the CDR3 is 15 residues. CDR3 nucleotides: TGTGCCAGCAGTCAGACTAGCGCTTTAACAGATACGCAGTATTTT. Protein sequence: CASSQTSALTDTQYF.